The T cell receptor (beta chain) under discussion was sequenced for a study of preoperative IRX-2 immunotherapy in early breast cancer. Treatment given: preoperative locoregional IRX-2 cytokine immunotherapy. Patients received preoperative, locoregional IRX-2 cytokine immunotherapy in a phase Ib study. Trimming removed 2 bases at V and 2 bases at J, with 7 bases between. Germline lookup yields CDR1 SGHVS and CDR2 FQNEAQ. The length of the CDR3 is 14 residues. The repertoire was sequenced with immunoSEQ multiplex PCR; TCRdb's copy has only in-frame clones and lacks some. The table includes 25,000 to 30,000 clones, around 91% detected once.

The sample was gathered from a patient treated with IRX-2 immunotherapy. The chain is built from TRBV7-8 and TRBJ2-1; D gene uncertain. The clonotype originates from a human donor with breast cancer. The CDR3 nucleotides read TGTGCCAGCAGCTTAACAGAAACCTACAATGAGCAGTTCTTC. Its protein is CASSLTETYNEQFF.